The clone carrying this T cell receptor beta chain was seen once. Antigen: not known. This sample is part of a study of CD8 T cell repertoires and HIV-1 epitope variants. Study-wide background: Epitopes were three Gag families plus Nef HW9 and YT9.

Clones were read by immunoSEQ multiplex PCR, and TCRdb kept only the in-frame ones, dropping some. Here the sample spans about 5,000 clones, approximately 61% being singletons. This CDR3 has 13 residues. From germline, CDR1 is MNHNY and CDR2 SVGAGI (reference sequence). V lost 0 bases to trimming and J lost 1 base, with 0 bases between them. J is TRBJ2-2 and V is TRBV6-6, with D unclear. This clonotype was obtained from a male donor with HIV. Sequencing was carried out using cultured CD8+ T cells derived from PBMCs. CDR3: CASSYSNTGELFF. As DNA, the CDR3 is TGTGCCAGCAGTTACTCGAACACCGGGGAGCTGTTTTTT.